The 26 T cell receptor beta chains in this list originate from one sample, sequenced in a study of regulatory T cells in long-lasting Graves disease. Arm-PCR of CDR3 regions and iRepertoire HTBI primers were used to build TCR beta libraries. Each CDR3 protein gets one entry after TCRdb re-called the multiplex PCR reads with MiXCR. This table holds around 400,000 distinct CDR3 sequences, 23% found once. Time point indicated: persistent/refractory GD, antithyroid drugs over 5 years with positive TRAb. The TCR library was made from RNA that had been extracted from PBMCs in TRIzol. The source material was peripheral blood mononuclear cells (PBMCs), sampled when the disease was refractory, from a patient treated with antithyroid drugs. The receptors were gathered from a female donor with Graves disease.

A few counts support this clonotype. The V call is TRBV20-1, the J call TRBJ2-7; D remains unclear. This CDR3 region has 11 residues. The germline V gene encodes CDR1 DFQATT and CDR2 SNEGSKA (reference sequence). Trimming pared 6 bases from V and 5 bases from J, leaving 11 bases between. CDR3 DNA: TGCAGTGCCTCTGTGGTCAACGAGCAGTACTTC. Translating gives CSASVVNEQYF.

This chain connects TRBV12-5 to TRBJ2-2; the match to TRBD1 covers 8 bases. V shed 1 base and J 6 bases; nucleotides not matched to a gene: 4. CDR1 and CDR2 (germline): LGHNT, FRNRAP. This CDR3 has 15 residues. The chain's CDR3 is CASGLGQGAAGELFF. The CDR3 nucleotides read TGTGCTAGTGGTTTGGGTCAGGGGGCCGCCGGGGAGCTGTTTTTT.

The genes are TRBV5-1 and TRBJ1-1; D is perhaps TRBD1 (5 bases). Germline loops: CDR1 SGHRS, CDR2 YFSETQ. The ends were cut back, 2 bases at V and 4 bases at J, with 12 bases in the middle. The CDR3 loop spans 14 amino acids. CDR3 nucleotides: TGCGCCAGCAGCTTTAAGTACCAGGGCACTGAAGCTTTCTTT. It specifies CASSFKYQGTEAFF.

This clonotype was seen at least ten times. The V call is TRBV2, the J call TRBJ1-1, with D tentatively TRBD1 (5 bases). V was pared by 3 bases and J by 2 bases, with 13 bases between. This CDR3 spans 15 amino acids. The germline V gene has CDR1 SNHLY and CDR2 FYNNEI. The CDR3 DNA is TGTGCCAGCAGTGAGCAGGGCGGAGGCAACACTGAAGCTTTCTTT. Its translation is CASSEQGGGNTEAFF.

A few counts support this clonotype. The chain has TRBV7-6 and TRBJ1-5; possible D gene TRBD1, 6 bases. The germline CDR1 and CDR2 sequences are SGHVS and FNYEAQ. Trimming left V 0 bases short and J 4 bases short, with 19 bases between. CDR3 size: 18 residues. The CDR3 sequence: CASSLAPGLTGTNQPQHF. In nucleotides, the CDR3 is TGTGCCAGCAGCTTAGCCCCCGGATTGACAGGCACGAATCAGCCCCAGCATTTT.

The V gene is TRBV6-5, the J gene TRBJ1-1; D is perhaps TRBD1 (6 bases). The germline V and J ends were trimmed by 0 bases and 5 bases, with 10 bases remaining between them. CDR1 MNHEY and CDR2 SVGAGI come from the germline V gene. The CDR3 is made up of 14 amino acids. CDR3 in amino acids: CASSYSSTGTEAFF. The CDR3 nucleotides read TGTGCCAGCAGTTACTCGTCTACAGGGACTGAAGCTTTCTTT.

In its sample, this clonotype was seen a few times. The chain recombines TRBV6-1 with TRBJ2-6; the D gene could be TRBD1 or TRBD2 (6 bases each). Between the trimmed V and J ends, which lost 7 bases and 0 bases, there was a span of 16 bases. The CDR3 totals 17 residues. Germline V gives CDR1 MNHNS, CDR2 SASEGT. CDR3 DNA: TGTGCCAGCATTGGCACCTGGGGGGCCTCTGGGGCCAACGTCCTGACTTTC. Amino acids: CASIGTWGASGANVLTF.

This clonotype has a handful of counts. The chain links TRBV18 to TRBJ1-1; TRBD1 agrees at 8 bases. Losses at the gene ends were 0 bases for V and 2 bases for J; bases not matched to a gene: 2. CDR1 KGHSH and CDR2 LQKENI come from the germline V gene. The CDR3 runs 15 residues. CDR3 loop: CASSPPAGGNTEAFF. CDR3 DNA: TGTGCCAGCTCACCACCGGCAGGGGGCAACACTGAAGCTTTCTTT.

This clonotype was detected only a few times. The CDR3 sequence is CSASGRAFEQYF. The CDR3 region has the DNA TGCAGTGCTAGCGGGAGGGCCTTTGAGCAGTACTTC. The gene calls are TRBV20-1 and TRBJ2-7; 8 bases agree with TRBD2. With 3 bases clipped from V and 7 bases from J, the junction kept 5 bases outside the gene matches. The CDR3 is 12 residues long. CDR1 and CDR2 (germline): DFQATT, SNEGSKA (reference sequence).

In its sample, this clonotype was seen many times. V usage is TRBV7-9 and J usage is TRBJ2-2; D remains unclear. CDR1 is SEHNR, CDR2 FQNEAQ, per germline (reference sequence). Between the trimmed V and J ends, which lost 6 bases and 4 bases, there was a span of 9 bases. The CDR3 is 13 amino acids. CDR3 nucleotide sequence: TGTGCCAGCAGTTTAACAGTCACCGGGGAGCTGTTTTTT. Its translation: CASSLTVTGELFF.

This chain links TRBV30 with TRBJ1-6; D remains unclear. V was shortened by 2 bases and J by 9 bases, with 8 bases between the two germline ends. CDR1 and CDR2 from the germline V gene are GTSNPN and SVGIG (reference sequence). This CDR3 spans 12 amino acids. DNA for the CDR3: TGTGCCTGGAGTTTCGGCGGTTCACCCCTCCACTTT. Translating it yields CAWSFGGSPLHF.

This clonotype was counted ten times or more. The rearrangement links TRBV9 to TRBJ2-5; no reliable D call. The CDR3 runs 13 residues. Germline loops: CDR1 SGDLS, CDR2 YYNGEE. V lost 0 bases to trimming and J lost 5 bases, with 8 bases between them. The CDR3 loop is CASSVELGETQYF. The CDR3 DNA reads TGTGCCAGCAGCGTAGAGCTTGGCGAGACCCAGTACTTC.

The J gene is TRBJ1-1, the V gene TRBV7-3; D is perhaps TRBD1 (5 bases). V gave up 2 bases and J gave up 5 bases, with 12 bases separating them. Germline CDR1 SGHTA, CDR2 FQGTGA. This CDR3 contains 14 residues. The CDR3: CASSLGTLRTEAFF. Here the CDR3 DNA reads TGTGCCAGCAGCTTAGGGACCCTCAGGACTGAAGCTTTCTTT.

This clonotype has only a few counts. The chain has TRBV3-1 and TRBJ1-4; D is uncertain. The CDR3 contains 12 residues. Germline CDR1 LGHDT, CDR2 YNNKEL (reference sequence). Trimming pared 0 bases from V and 11 bases from J, leaving 7 bases between. In DNA, the CDR3 is TGTGCCAGCAGCCAAGACCGCAGGAAACTGTTTTTT. Its translation is CASSQDRRKLFF. Full variable domain (missing parts from reference TRBV3-1 and TRBJ1-4): DTAVSQTPKYLVTQMGNDKSIKCEQNLGHDTMYWYKQDSKKFLKIMFSYNNKELIINETVPNRFSPKSPDKAHLNLHINSLELGDSAVYFCASSQDRRKLFFGSGTQLSVL.

This clonotype was detected ten times or more. V is TRBV28 and J is TRBJ1-2; TRBD1 matches 11 bases. Per the germline V gene, CDR1 is MDHEN and CDR2 is SYDVKM. The CDR3 is 16 residues long. Trimming took 6 bases from V and 5 from J; bases not matched to a gene: 11. Here the CDR3 reads CASRPTPGQGVYGYTF. DNA of the CDR3: TGTGCCAGCAGACCCACTCCGGGACAGGGGGTATATGGCTACACCTTC.

This rearrangement joins TRBV20-1 to TRBJ2-7; TRBD2 aligns across 7 bases. The CDR3 contains 13 residues. Trimming at V came to 4 bases and at J to 2 bases, leaving 5 bases not matched to a gene. CDR1 is DFQATT and CDR2 is SNEGSKA in the germline V gene (reference sequence). Here the CDR3 DNA reads TGCAGTGCTACCCTAGCGGAGCCCTACGAGCAGTACTTC. Translated, it gives CSATLAEPYEQYF.

This chain connects TRBV5-1 to TRBJ1-4, with TRBD1 matching 9 bases. CDR1 and CDR2 from the germline V gene are SGHRS and YFSETQ. The J segment lost 7 bases and the V segment lost 0 bases, leaving 4 bases of the junction unmatched. The CDR3 is 15 residues long. The CDR3 coding sequence is TGCGCCAGCAGCTTGGATACAGGGGGCACTGAAAAACTGTTTTTT. Translation gives CASSLDTGGTEKLFF.

The chain couples TRBV30 to TRBJ2-7; no firm D call. The germline V gene encodes CDR1 GTSNPN and CDR2 SVGIG (reference sequence). V lost 3 bases and J 3 bases, leaving 12 bases between the germline ends. The CDR3 has 13 residues. CDR3 sequence (DNA): TGTGCCTGGAGCGTCGGTAGCAGCTACGAGCAGTACTTC. Its protein is CAWSVGSSYEQYF.

This clonotype was picked up many times. The gene calls are TRBV10-3 and TRBJ1-1; D is perhaps TRBD1 (5 bases). The CDR3 is 14 amino acids. Trimming cost V 2 bases and J 0 bases, with 7 bases left between them. Germline CDR1 and CDR2: ENHRY and SYGVKD. CDR3 region: CAISEGAMNTEAFF. Written as DNA, the CDR3 is TGTGCCATCAGTGAGGGGGCCATGAACACTGAAGCTTTCTTT.

Many counts were recorded for this clonotype. This chain uses TRBV7-2 with TRBJ2-3; no firm D call. V shed 6 bases and J shed 2 bases, with 6 bases lying between them. There are 12 residues in the CDR3. Per germline, CDR1 SGHTA and CDR2 FQGNSA. The CDR3 DNA is TGTGCCAGCAGACAAAACACAGATACGCAGTATTTT. Translating gives CASRQNTDTQYF.

This clonotype was found a few times. The chain recombines TRBV11-2 with TRBJ1-2, with 7 bases fitting TRBD1. Losses at the gene ends were 4 bases for V and 2 bases for J; bases not matched to a gene: 4. The CDR3 totals 14 residues. Per the germline V gene, CDR1 is SGHAT and CDR2 is FQNNGV. CDR3 loop: CASSWVRGNYGYTF. The CDR3 nucleotides are TGTGCCAGCAGCTGGGTCAGGGGGAACTATGGCTACACCTTC.

V usage is TRBV5-5 and J usage is TRBJ2-5; 7 bases fit TRBD1. The CDR3 runs 15 residues. Looked up from germline, CDR1 is SGHKS and CDR2 is YYEKEE (reference sequence). The V gene end was trimmed by 4 bases and the J gene end by 4 bases; junction bases not matched to a gene: 10. CDR3 DNA: TGTGCCAGCAGCATAAATCCGGGACAGAGAGAGACCCAGTACTTC. Its protein product is CASSINPGQRETQYF.

This clonotype was picked up a small number of times. The CDR3 here is CASRLAGGTDTQYF. DNA of the CDR3: TGTGCCAGCAGGCTGGCGGGAGGGACAGATACGCAGTATTTT. This sequence joins TRBV2 and TRBJ2-3; 9 nucleotides agree with TRBD2. Losses at the gene ends were 6 bases for V and 3 bases for J; bases not matched to a gene: 4. CDR3 length: 14 amino acids. Germline V CDR1 and CDR2: SNHLY, FYNNEI.

The V call is TRBV5-6, the J call TRBJ2-7; D gene ambiguous. Deletions cut 4 bases from V and 0 bases from J, with 14 bases between. Germline CDR1 SGHDT, CDR2 YYEEEE. The CDR3 extends over 15 amino acids. In DNA, the CDR3 is TGTGCCAGCAGCGTACCGATCAAAGACTCCTACGAGCAGTACTTC. As protein: CASSVPIKDSYEQYF.

The rearrangement links TRBV6-1 to TRBJ2-6; 7 nucleotides match TRBD1. CDR1 and CDR2 (germline): MNHNS, SASEGT. Trimming at V came to 6 bases and at J to 8 bases, leaving 13 bases not matched to a gene. CDR3 length: 16 amino acids. CDR3 nucleotide sequence: TGTGCCAGCAGCCATGCCCCCGGACAGGCGTCCAACGTCCTGACTTTC. Translated: CASSHAPGQASNVLTF.

This clonotype was seen repeatedly, ten times or more. The chain has TRBV11-2 and TRBJ2-7; D gene unclear. CDR3 length: 14 amino acids. V was shortened by 3 bases and J by 5 bases, with 14 bases between the two germline ends. Germline V gene sequence: CDR1 SGHAT, CDR2 FQNNGV. The CDR3 nucleotides are TGTGCCAGCAGCTTCCGGGCCGTCAACCACGAGCAGTACTTC. The encoded protein is CASSFRAVNHEQYF.